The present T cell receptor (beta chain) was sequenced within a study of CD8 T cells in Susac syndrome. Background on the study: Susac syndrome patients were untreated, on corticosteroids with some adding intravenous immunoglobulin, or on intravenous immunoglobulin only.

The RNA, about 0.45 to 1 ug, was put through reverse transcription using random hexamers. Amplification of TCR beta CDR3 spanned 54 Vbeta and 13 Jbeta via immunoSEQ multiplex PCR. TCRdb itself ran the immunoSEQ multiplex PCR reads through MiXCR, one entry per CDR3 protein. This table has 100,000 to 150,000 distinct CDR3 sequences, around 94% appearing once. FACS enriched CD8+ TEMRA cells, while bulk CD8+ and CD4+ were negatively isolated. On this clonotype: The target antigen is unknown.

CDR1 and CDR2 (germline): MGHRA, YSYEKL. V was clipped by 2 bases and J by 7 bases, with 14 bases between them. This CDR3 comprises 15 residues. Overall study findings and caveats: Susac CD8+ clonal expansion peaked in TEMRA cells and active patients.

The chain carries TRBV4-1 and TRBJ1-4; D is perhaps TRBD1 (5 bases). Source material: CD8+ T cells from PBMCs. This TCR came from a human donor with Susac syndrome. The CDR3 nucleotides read TGCGCCAGCAGCCAACCGGGACCCGTGGGTGAAAAACTGTTTTTT. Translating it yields CASSQPGPVGEKLFF.